This T cell receptor beta chain came from a study of T cell clones after liver transplantation (dated by TCRdb to the late 2010s). With respect to the entire study: The samples were obtained from ITN030ST, a randomized trial that attempted immunosuppression withdrawal within 2 years after liver transplantation. No induction therapy was given to the subjects, and standard immunosuppression was administered until randomization at 12-24 months post-transplant. Of the eight recipients, a few were HCV-positive, while the remaining recipients had been transplanted for non-autoimmune, non-viral indications. The studied cohort comprised 8 liver transplant recipients, 3 classified as tolerant and 5 as non-tolerant. Blood samples were collected pre-transplant, then pre-randomization ahead of withdrawal, and finally post-randomization once withdrawal had either been completed or failed. Third party-reactive TCRbeta sequences from pre-transplant MLRs were also identified as an antigen-independent comparator for donor-reactive sequences. Donor-reactive T cell clones were identified using TCRbeta sequencing after a pre-transplant mixed lymphocyte reaction and were then followed in post-transplant blood. Tolerance meant complete immunosuppression withdrawal for at least one year without liver enzymes rising beyond twice the upper limit of normal.

High-throughput TCRbeta CDR3 sequencing of frozen genomic DNA was performed by immunoSEQ, with PCR amplification, mapping, bias correction and internal controls included. Processing in the source paper ran as follows. Only productive rearrangements were retained, and each unique TCRbeta sequence was defined by its CDR3 nucleotide sequence together with its V and J gene. For a sequence to be called donor-reactive, it needed a frequency of at least 0.01% and at least 5-fold expansion in CFSE-low cells compared with unstimulated pre-transplant cells. Per-subject minimum frequency thresholds, based on the lowest-template unstimulated sample, ensured at least 90% detection power. Repertoire turnover was measured by Jensen-Shannon divergence between the top 1000 TCRbeta sequences post- and pre-transplant. Two-sided Fisher's exact tests were used to test for changes in how often donor-reactive sequences were detected. In TCRdb, the immuneACCESS table is reduced to in-frame sequences with V and J assigned. These tables do not hold every clone; where another copy was compared, an unresolved V gene accounts for under half, and the others remain unexplained. That table is the source of V, J and clone size, and D and trimming were worked out from the DNA. The sample table records 8,500 to 10,000 clones; about two thirds of these occur just once. The top ten clones comprise about a fifth of the sample.

Concerning this clone itself: Its antigen is not yet known. Within one base of it there is no much larger clone, and no base qualities were kept.

CDR1 and CDR2 (SGHNT, YYREEE) derive from the germline V gene (reference sequence). Cut back by 5 bases and 7 bases, the V and J ends lie 16 bases apart. The CDR3 runs 13 residues from the cysteine to the phenylalanine. The sequence is cut down to CDR3 DNA, 39 bases in frame from base 1. Broader findings and caveats from the paper: The decline in donor-reactive sequences exceeded the decline in third party-reactive sequences, suggesting partial antigen-specific deletion that was unrelated to withdrawal success. Since no allograft tissue specimens were available, donor-reactive T cells may have migrated into the graft instead of being deleted. Low numbers of available donor cells limited the measurable donor-reactive repertoire in a couple of subjects. Circulating donor-reactive CD4 TCRbeta sequences fell significantly post-transplant in most of the 8 subjects, irrespective of tolerance or HCV status. Once repertoire turnover was taken into account, donor-reactive detection showed a significant reduction for CD4 in 7 of 8 subjects and for CD8 in 8 of 8. Because of small, heterogeneous patient numbers and non-standardized post-transplant time points, the conclusions were only preliminary.

Thawed unstimulated PBMCs were stained for CD3, CD4 and CD8 and FACS-sorted into CD3+CD4+ and CD3+CD8+ populations. All 8 studied subjects were randomized to withdrawal of immunosuppression. The Qiagen DNeasy Blood and Tissue Kit was used to isolate genomic DNA. The material sequenced was CD8+ T cells from blood, taken at the roughly 15-month timepoint. The chain couples TRBV5-4 to TRBJ2-7, with the D gene too uncertain to name. This TCR derives from a human patient who received a liver transplant. After a transplant, some T cells may be the graft donor's own cells. Read as DNA, the sequence is TGTGCCAGCAGTGGGGAACCTATGGAGGAGCAGTACTTC. It encodes CASSGEPMEEQYF.